The rows below give T cell receptor beta chains drawn from one sample of a study of cytomegalovirus exposure and HLA in healthy donors. Repertoires were generated with immunoSEQ multiplex PCR, while TCRdb's copy carries only in-frame clones and drops some. Its listing shows about 130,000 clones. The material sequenced was PBMCs. Source of these receptors: a woman aged 40 to 50 in good health and CMV-seropositive. Each CDR3 is given with its conserved first and last residue. A D gene is named only where the DNA matches it firmly.

cdr3_nt,cdr3_aa,v_call,j_call,d_call
TGTGCCAGCAGTCCGCCGATTACGAGCTCCTACAATGAGCAGTTCTTC,CASSPPITSSYNEQFF,TRBV28,TRBJ2-1,NA
TGTGCCAGCAGTTTCCGGACAGGGGGGAACACTGAAGCTTTCTTT,CASSFRTGGNTEAFF,TRBV27,TRBJ1-1,TRBD1
TGTGCCAGCGGGAGGGACCTGCAAAACGAGCAGTACTTC,CASGRDLQNEQYF,TRBV7-9,TRBJ2-7,TRBD2
TGTGCCTTGGGAACAGGGGGCAATGAGCAGTTCTTC,CALGTGGNEQFF,TRBV30,TRBJ2-1,TRBD1
TGTGCCAGTAGTATAGATATCGGTCTTAGAAACTATGGCTACACCTTC,CASSIDIGLRNYGYTF,TRBV19,TRBJ1-2,NA
TGTGCCAGCAGTCAGGGGGGTGAGCAGTACTTC,CASSQGGEQYF,TRBV2,TRBJ2-7,NA
TGTGCCAGCAGCCCACGCACGGGACAGGGGGACGGCTACACCTTC,CASSPRTGQGDGYTF,TRBV4-2,TRBJ1-2,TRBD1
TGTGCCAGCAGACCGTCCACTAGAGCCCATGAGCAGTTCTTC,CASRPSTRAHEQFF,TRBV5-4,TRBJ2-1,NA
TGTGCCAGCAGTTTATATAATGAGGGGGACATTCAGTACTTC,CASSLYNEGDIQYF,TRBV27,TRBJ2-4,NA
TGTGCCAGCAGCTTCGGACTAGCGGGGTCGGGTCCCTACGAGCAGTACTTC,CASSFGLAGSGPYEQYF,TRBV5-6,TRBJ2-7,TRBD2
TGTGCCAGTACGAGACAGGGCGAGCAGTACTTC,CASTRQGEQYF,TRBV2,TRBJ2-7,TRBD1
TGTGCCAGCAGGGGTCCCGGGACAGGGTATGAAAAACTGTTTTTT,CASRGPGTGYEKLFF,TRBV2,TRBJ1-4,TRBD1
TGTGCCAGCAACCCTAACAGCGGCTATGGCTACACCTTC,CASNPNSGYGYTF,TRBV5-4,TRBJ1-2,NA
TGTGCCAGCAGCCCCTCAGCAGGGGGGAACTATGGCTACACCTTC,CASSPSAGGNYGYTF,TRBV27,TRBJ1-2,TRBD1
TGCGCCAGCAGCCAAGATCTACTAGCGGGAGCCGAGCAGTACTTC,CASSQDLLAGAEQYF,TRBV4-3,TRBJ2-7,TRBD2
TGCAGCGTGTGGAGTTTTACAGGGAACGAGCAGTACTTC,CSVWSFTGNEQYF,TRBV29-1,TRBJ2-7,NA
TGTGCCAGCGCCCCCCAGGCGGGTTCTGCTATCTACAATGAGCAGTTCTTC,CASAPQAGSAIYNEQFF,TRBV5-8,TRBJ2-1,NA
TGTGCCAGCAGCTTGGTCGTGGGAGACCAGTTCTTC,CASSLVVGDQFF,TRBV5-6,TRBJ2-1,NA
TGCGCCAGCAGCCCCGACCGATTGACAGGGACGGCTGAAGCTTTCTTT,CASSPDRLTGTAEAFF,TRBV5-1,TRBJ1-1,TRBD1
TGTGCCAGCAGGGCCGGCGGGGGGTTGGACACCATATATTTT,CASRAGGGLDTIYF,TRBV2,TRBJ1-3,NA
TGTGCCAGCAGTGCGGGCCATTCCTACGAGCAGTACTTC,CASSAGHSYEQYF,TRBV27,TRBJ2-7,NA
TGTGCCAGTAGTAGATCTAGCGTTGCCTACGAGCAGTACTTC,CASSRSSVAYEQYF,TRBV19,TRBJ2-7,NA
TGTGCCAGTAGTATTGGGACAGACCAAGAGACCCAGTACTTC,CASSIGTDQETQYF,TRBV19,TRBJ2-5,TRBD1
TGTGCCAGCAGCCGCAGGGTTATCGGGGAGACCCAGTACTTC,CASSRRVIGETQYF,TRBV5-6,TRBJ2-5,NA
TGCAGCGTTGAAGGGGGGACAGGGACAGATGGCTACACCTTC,CSVEGGTGTDGYTF,TRBV29-1,TRBJ1-2,TRBD1
TGTGCCAGCAGTGCTCCACGACTAGCGGGGACCGGGGAGCTGTTTTTT,CASSAPRLAGTGELFF,TRBV25-1,TRBJ2-2,TRBD2
TGTGCCAGCAGTGACAGGGGCGACACCGGGGAGCTGTTTTTT,CASSDRGDTGELFF,TRBV25-1,TRBJ2-2,NA